This entry describes one TCR beta chain. This sample is part of a study of patients and donors after allogeneic stem cell transplantation. TCRdb itself ran the RT-PCR reads through MiXCR, one entry per CDR3 protein. The sample lists about 150,000 distinct CDR3 sequences, over 30% seen once, with approximately 50% in the top ten. Between the trimmed V and J ends, which lost 3 bases and 1 base, there was a span of 11 bases. CDR3 length equals 14 residues. The germline gives CDR1 SGDLS, CDR2 YYNGEE. This chain uses TRBV9 with TRBJ2-7; no clear D. The sample was blood, either unsorted or a sorted T cell fraction (not recorded which). This sequence originates from a human donor who was either an allogeneic HSCT recipient or a stem cell or donor lymphocyte infusion donor (not recorded which). It is not recorded whose cells these are; they may come from a transplant donor. This CDR3 reads CASSEGSKSYEQYF. The CDR3 nucleotides are TGTGCCAGCAGCGAAGGTAGTAAGTCCTACGAGCAGTACTTC.